Following are 15 T cell receptor beta chains from one sample sequenced in a study of T cell changes during pregnancy in multiple sclerosis. Profiling relied on immunoSEQ multiplex PCR, and the TCRdb table lists in-frame clones only, not all of them. Of roughly 30,000 clones in the sample, approximately 89% were seen once. Sample: CD8+ T cells from peripheral blood mononuclear cells, taken in the first trimester of pregnancy. The receptors shown here come from a female donor with multiple sclerosis, enrolled in a pregnancy study.

V gene TRBV6-5 combines with J gene TRBJ1-3; a possible D gene is TRBD1 (5 bases). CDR1 MNHEY and CDR2 SVGAGI come from the germline V gene. Between the trimmed V and J ends, which lost 5 bases and 6 bases, there was a span of 17 bases. CDR3 length: 15 amino acids. The CDR3: CASSPKTGYQNTIYF. The CDR3 DNA reads TGTGCCAGCAGTCCTAAAACAGGATACCAAAACACCATATATTTT.

The chain is built from TRBV30 and TRBJ2-2; D remains unclear. The CDR3 sequence is 14 residues long. V was cut by 1 base and J by 1 base, with 7 bases left in between. The germline CDR1 and CDR2 sequences are GTSNPN and SVGIG (reference sequence). CDR3 coding DNA: TGTGCCTGGAGTGGTCTTCTGAACACCGGGGAGCTGTTTTTT. As protein: CAWSGLLNTGELFF. Using reference TRBV30 and TRBJ2-2 for the parts outside the CDR3, the full variable domain is SQTIHQWPATLVQPVGSPLSLECTVEGTSNPNLYWYRQAAGRGLQLLFYSVGIGQISSEVPQNLSASRPQDRQFILSSKKLLLSDSGFYLCAWSGLLNTGELFFGEGSRLTVL.

The rearrangement joins TRBV5-1 to TRBJ1-1; 8 bases align to TRBD1. The CDR3 totals 12 residues. CDR1 is SGHRS and CDR2 is YFSETQ in the germline V gene. Trimming cost V 4 bases and J 4 bases; bases outside gene matches: 0. For the CDR3, the DNA is TGCGCCAGCAGCACAGGGGGCACTGAAGCTTTCTTT. Its translation is CASSTGGTEAFF.

This clone showed up just once. J is TRBJ1-1 and V is TRBV5-4; D not resolved. CDR1 is SGHNT, CDR2 YYREEE, per germline (reference sequence). Trimming stripped 1 base from V and 1 base from J, with 8 bases between. The CDR3 spans 14 residues. CDR3: CASSLPGKNTEAFF. DNA for the CDR3: TGTGCCAGCAGCTTGCCGGGAAAGAACACTGAAGCTTTCTTT.

The genes are TRBV28 and TRBJ2-6; D possibly corresponds to TRBD1 (5 bases). The CDR3 is 15 residues long. V lost 2 bases to trimming and J lost 8 bases, with 13 bases between them. Germline CDR1 MDHEN, CDR2 SYDVKM. The CDR3 DNA sequence: TGTGCCAGCAGTTTAGAGTTAGGGGCCACCAACGTCCTGACTTTC. This encodes CASSLELGATNVLTF.

The chain combines TRBV11-2 with TRBJ2-1; D possibly corresponds to TRBD2 (7 bases). Trimming stripped 7 bases from V and 6 bases from J, with 22 bases between. Germline CDR1 and CDR2: SGHAT and FQNNGV. The CDR3 contains 16 residues. CDR3 sequence (DNA): TGTGCCAGCAACTCCTTGGGGGAGGGGGGGAGCAATGAGCAGTTCTTC. Translating gives CASNSLGEGGSNEQFF.

This chain uses TRBV9 with TRBJ2-2, with D perhaps matching TRBD2 (7 bases). The CDR3 contains 16 residues. Between the trimmed V and J ends, which lost 4 bases and 5 bases, there was a span of 18 bases. The germline V gene encodes CDR1 SGDLS and CDR2 YYNGEE. The CDR3 DNA reads as TGTGCCAGCAGCCCCCGTGAGGGGGGAGGGACCGGGGAGCTGTTTTTT. Translating gives CASSPREGGGTGELFF.

Only one count was recorded for this clone. The chain links TRBV20-1 to TRBJ1-2; D is unresolved. CDR1 is DFQATT, CDR2 SNEGSKA, per germline (reference sequence). V gave up 1 base and J gave up 4 bases, with 4 bases separating them. The CDR3 is 11 residues long. The CDR3 here is CSARGRYGYTF. In nucleotides, the CDR3 is TGCAGTGCTAGAGGTCGCTATGGCTACACCTTC.

This clone was seen just once. This chain uses TRBV7-9 with TRBJ2-1; D is undetermined. The V end lost 5 bases, the J end lost 8 bases, and 10 bases lay between the germline ends. The CDR3 is 12 residues long. Germline V gene sequence: CDR1 SEHNR, CDR2 FQNEAQ (reference sequence). This chain's CDR3 is CASSLELDEQFF. In DNA form, the CDR3 reads TGTGCCAGCAGCCTGGAGCTCGATGAGCAGTTCTTC.

The chain links TRBV19 to TRBJ2-1; 9 bases map to TRBD2. This CDR3 region has 15 residues. Germline assignment: CDR1 LNHDA and CDR2 SQIVND (reference sequence). V was clipped by 4 bases and J by 6 bases; unmatched bases: 7. The CDR3, as DNA: TGTGCCAGTAGTAGCGGGAGGGCCTACACCAATGAGCAGTTCTTC. Translated: CASSSGRAYTNEQFF.

CDR3 bases: TGTGCCAGCAGCTTGTGGACGGGGAGCTCCTACGAGCAGTACTTC. Encoded protein: CASSLWTGSSYEQYF. The V call is TRBV5-5, the J call TRBJ2-7; tentative D call: TRBD2 (5 bases). The CDR3 covers 15 residues. Trimming pared 1 base from V and 0 bases from J, leaving 11 bases between. Germline assignment: CDR1 SGHKS and CDR2 YYEKEE (reference sequence).

The CDR3 here is CASSFRDSEAKNIQYF. CDR3 bases: TGTGCCAGCAGTTTCCGGGACTCAGAAGCCAAAAACATTCAGTACTTC. This chain links TRBV6-5 with TRBJ2-4, with D possibly TRBD2 on 6 matching bases. Germline CDR1 MNHEY, CDR2 SVGAGI. V was pared by 4 bases and J by 0 bases, with 13 bases between. CDR3 length: 16 residues.

This clone showed up just once. V usage is TRBV5-1 and J usage is TRBJ1-4; 7 bases align to TRBD1. The ends lost 4 bases at V and 4 bases at J; junction bases unmatched: 4. CDR1 and CDR2 from the germline V gene are SGHRS and YFSETQ. The CDR3 has 14 residues. The CDR3 nucleotides are TGCGCCAGCAGCCCGGGACAGCGTAATGAAAAACTGTTTTTT. Translated: CASSPGQRNEKLFF.

V and J are TRBV29-1 and TRBJ2-2, with TRBD2 as a possible D gene (7 bases). Trimming left V 3 bases short and J 5 bases short, with 13 bases between. This CDR3 is 14 amino acids long. Germline CDR1 and CDR2: SQVTM and ANQGSEA. The CDR3 nucleotides are TGCAGCGTTGATCGGGGGGCGATGACCGGGGAGCTGTTTTTT. This encodes CSVDRGAMTGELFF.

The V and J genes are TRBV7-9 and TRBJ1-1; TRBD1 might be the D (6 bases). Looked up from germline, CDR1 is SEHNR and CDR2 is FQNEAQ (reference sequence). With 3 bases removed from V and 3 bases from J, the gap between germline ends came to 23 bases. The CDR3 sequence is 18 residues long. The CDR3 DNA follows: TGTGCCAGCAGCTTTCCGTCGCAGGGGTCCTTCACGGACACTGAAGCTTTCTTT. Translated: CASSFPSQGSFTDTEAFF.